Listed below are T cell receptor beta chains from one sample, sequenced in a study of T cell changes during pregnancy in multiple sclerosis. Data came from immunoSEQ multiplex PCR; TCRdb stores just in-frame clones and leaves some out. The sample contains approximately 96,000 clones, just over 90% of which appear only once. Sequences were derived from peripheral blood, sampled after pregnancy. These receptors all stem from a female donor in good health, enrolled as a control in a pregnancy study. Each CDR3 is given with its conserved first and last residue.

v_call	j_call	cdr3_aa
TRBV29-1	TRBJ1-2	CSVESRRGHSGYTF
TRBV18	TRBJ1-3	CASSPRTVNSGNTIYF
TRBV5-1	TRBJ2-3	CASSTSGVPGTDTQYF
TRBV13	TRBJ2-2	CASSSSLGRQNTGELFF
TRBV19	TRBJ1-2	CASSPRTEMIYGYTF
TRBV7-3	TRBJ1-1	CASSQGQRIKLNTEAFF
TRBV27	TRBJ2-5	CASRPGVQETQYF
TRBV6-5	TRBJ2-1	CASRHPGGHYNEQFF
TRBV28	TRBJ2-2	CASRKSGGELFF
TRBV6-5	TRBJ2-7	CASRRSGQGSYEQYF
TRBV6-1	TRBJ2-2	CASGTGLDTGELFF
TRBV6-5	TRBJ2-7	CASSGTTAYEQYF
TRBV5-5	TRBJ2-7	CASSFSYEQYF
TRBV7-3	TRBJ1-2	CASSLTGDRGHGYTF
TRBV7-6	TRBJ2-1	CASSEGGHNEQFF